This T cell receptor beta chain was recovered during a study of shared clonotypes between healthy human individuals. The donors, all of them Caucasian adults, lived in Nashville, Tennessee. The protocol was immunoSEQ multiplex PCR, while the TCRdb copy is restricted to in-frame clones and leaves out a portion. The sample holds a few million clones; about 92% are singletons and the top ten take 0.35% to 0.5%. Whole-study results and caveats: Only blood underwent sampling, and tissue repertoires likely differ. Among non-shared clonotypes, generation probabilities were lower than among those shared by all four donors.

About this clone: The antigen is undetermined.

The CDR3 is 14 residues long. Trimming removed 5 bases at V and 8 bases at J, with 13 bases between. Germline V lookup: CDR1 SGHTA, CDR2 FQGNSA. Material: naive CD4+ T cells from PBMCs. This sample's subset: CD45RA+ positively selected. The rearrangement uses TRBV7-2 and TRBJ1-6; D is possibly TRBD1 (5 bases). This clonotype was obtained from a man aged 18 to 29 in good health. Some clones in this sample may be carry-over from other donors' samples. The CDR3 sequence is CASSPPGRHSPLHF. CDR3 nucleotide sequence: TGTGCCAGCAGCCCACCGGGACGTCATTCACCCCTCCACTTT.